This T cell receptor (beta chain) is drawn from a study of blood T cells in healthy people across ages (dated by TCRdb to between 2015 and 2016). Describing the broader study: Template switching captured roughly one uniquely barcoded TCR beta cDNA molecule per two T cells in model experiments. Using the same blood draw, the study looked at two additional independent replicas of 1 million unique cDNA reads for two donors, one aged 18 to 30 and the other aged 80 or older. To avoid experimental bias, donors of different ages were spread randomly across the sequencing lanes. To track age-related changes in TCR beta repertoire diversity, the study relied on deep sequencing normalized with unique cDNA molecular identifiers. The donors were divided into four age groups: young (average approximately 17 years), middle-aged (roughly 42), aged (under 70) and long-lived (nearly 85).

Library preparation used 5' RACE. Sequenced on an Illumina HiSeq 2500. A second PCR of roughly 7 to 11 cycles was performed with a sample-barcoded 5' primer and a J-beta primer mix. A unique molecular identifier was introduced onto each TCR beta cDNA molecule by a template-switch 5' adaptor carrying 12 random nucleotides. Each sample yielded at least 2.5 million CDR3-containing paired-end reads. All of the RNA was converted into first-strand cDNA using the Mint cDNA synthesis kit, with a TRBC-specific oligonucleotide serving as the primer. Following uracil-DNA glycosylase treatment, a first 18-cycle PCR with universal primers M1SS and BC2_uni_R was performed on all cDNA. The paper's data handling went like this. For normalization, 1 million high-quality reads were randomly selected from each sample, with every read carrying a distinct molecular identifier. Instead of being binned into consensus sequences, reads with shared molecular identifiers were discarded. MiTCR, set to a Q25 quality threshold and the strictest error-elimination algorithm, was used for CDR3 identification, clonotype clustering and error correction. A nonparametric unseen species model with Euler transformation was used to estimate a lower bound on total TCR beta diversity. TCRdb trimmed the raw reads at Q25, called clones with MiXCR and kept productive beta chains. CDR3 protein sequences are deduplicated, and each keeps its most common genes and DNA. TCRdb's processing, not the study's, gives the V and J calls here. The sample records around 870,000 distinct CDR3 sequences, more than 25% of which are singletons. The biggest ten clones account for roughly 17% of the sample.

V loses 0 bases, J loses 10 bases, and the germline ends lie 17 bases apart. The CDR3 contains 15 residues, cysteine and phenylalanine counted. Of all the DNA, just the CDR3 is kept, 45 bases in frame from base 1. For CDR1 and CDR2, the germline V gene lists SGDLS and YYNGEE. Donors were 30 to 45 systemically healthy Caucasian individuals from Russia aged roughly 6 to 95 years. Each donor gave 8 to 10 milliliters of peripheral blood, collected into EDTA-treated Vacutainer tubes. Ficoll-Paque density-gradient centrifugation was used to isolate PBMCs, with at least 7 million obtained per sample. Trizol reagent was used to extract total RNA from PBMCs, with at least 6 micrograms per sample. For every donor, an aliquot of PBMCs went through flow cytometry to measure the percentages of naive CD45RAhigh/CD27high T cells. The sample holds a few counts of this clonotype. The specificity of this receptor is unknown. The record has no base qualities; no much larger clone is one base away.

Paper-wide results and their limitations: Conclusive comparison of naive and antigen-experienced compartments was prevented by the profiling of bulk unsorted PBMCs. Because donor CMV infection status was unknown, age-related changes in expanded clonotypes were potentially confounded. The percentage of naive T cells measured by flow cytometry correlated strongly with observed TCR beta diversity. Estimates of total diversity based on one million sequenced T cells were considered lower bounds and underestimates. Compared with the aged group, more naive CD4+ T cells, fewer expanded clones and increased TCR diversity were shown by the long-lived group, suggesting age selection. As age increased, observed TCR beta diversity per million T cells dropped in a roughly linear way, and a significant reduction was already evident by age 40.

The sample comprised blood. The sequence derives from a woman at least 80 years old in good health. The sequence is built from TRBV9 and TRBJ2-1; the D gene lacks a confident call. The nucleotide sequence reads as follows: TGTGCCAGCAGCGTAGGGGTAGCCCCCTCTGCGGAGCAGTTCTTC. Its product reads: CASSVGVAPSAEQFF.